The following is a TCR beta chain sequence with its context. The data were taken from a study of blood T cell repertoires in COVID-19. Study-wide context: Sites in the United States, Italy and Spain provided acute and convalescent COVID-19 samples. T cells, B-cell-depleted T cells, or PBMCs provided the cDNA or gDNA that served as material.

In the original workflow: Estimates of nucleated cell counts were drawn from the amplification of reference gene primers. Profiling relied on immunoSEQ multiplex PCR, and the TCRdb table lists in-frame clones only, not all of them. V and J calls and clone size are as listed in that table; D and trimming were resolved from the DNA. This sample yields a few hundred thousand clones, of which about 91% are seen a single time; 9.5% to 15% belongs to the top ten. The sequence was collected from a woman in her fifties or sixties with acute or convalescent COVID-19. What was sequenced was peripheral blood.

The CDR3 DNA reads as TGTGCCAGCAGCGCGGACAGGGGGCCGGGGGAAAAACTGTTTTTT. Translation: CASSADRGPGEKLFF. The chain is built from TRBV9 and TRBJ1-4, with 11 nucleotides matching TRBD1. The V and J ends lost 3 bases and 8 bases, in that order; junction bases with no gene match: 6. The CDR3 consists of 15 residues. Germline CDR1 SGDLS, CDR2 YYNGEE.